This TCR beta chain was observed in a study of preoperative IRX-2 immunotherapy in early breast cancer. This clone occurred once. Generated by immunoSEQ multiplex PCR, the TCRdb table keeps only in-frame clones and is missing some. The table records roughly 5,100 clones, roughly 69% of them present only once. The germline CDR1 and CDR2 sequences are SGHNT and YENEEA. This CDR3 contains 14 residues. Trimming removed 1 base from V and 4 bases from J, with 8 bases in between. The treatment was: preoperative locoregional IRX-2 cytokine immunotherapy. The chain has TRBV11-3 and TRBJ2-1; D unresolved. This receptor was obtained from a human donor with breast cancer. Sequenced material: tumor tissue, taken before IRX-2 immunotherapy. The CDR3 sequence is CASSLGGTYNEQFF. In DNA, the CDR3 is TGTGCCAGCAGCTTAGGCGGAACTTACAATGAGCAGTTCTTC.